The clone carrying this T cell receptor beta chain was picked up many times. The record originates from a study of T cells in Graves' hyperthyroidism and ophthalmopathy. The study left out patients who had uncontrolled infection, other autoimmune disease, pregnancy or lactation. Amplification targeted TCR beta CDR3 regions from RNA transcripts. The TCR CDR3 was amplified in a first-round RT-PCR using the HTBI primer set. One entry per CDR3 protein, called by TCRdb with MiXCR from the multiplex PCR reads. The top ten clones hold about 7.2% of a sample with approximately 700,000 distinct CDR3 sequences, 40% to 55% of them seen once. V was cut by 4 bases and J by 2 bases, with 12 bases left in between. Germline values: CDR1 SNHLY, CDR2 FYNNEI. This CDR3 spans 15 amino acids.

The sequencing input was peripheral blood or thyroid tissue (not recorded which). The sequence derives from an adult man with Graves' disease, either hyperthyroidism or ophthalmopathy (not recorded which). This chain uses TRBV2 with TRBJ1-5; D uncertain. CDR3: CASSGRQAGNQPQHF. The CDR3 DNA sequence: TGTGCCAGCAGTGGTCGGCAAGCGGGCAATCAGCCCCAGCATTTT.